Listed below are T cell receptor beta chains from one sample, sequenced in a study of memory CD8 T cells in hepatitis C reinfection. The data were produced by immunoSEQ multiplex PCR, yet TCRdb's version contains in-frame clones alone and is incomplete. Among approximately 46,000 clones listed, about 91% were seen once. Sequencing used naive CD8+ T cells sorted from blood. All receptors come from a man between 18 and 35 years old with hepatitis C virus infection. Both conserved end residues are part of each CDR3. The D gene is left open where the match is weak. Not every row has a clone size; where given, it reads once, few, many or a size class.

V gene: TRBV28
D gene: -
clone size: -
J gene: TRBJ1-5
CDR3 protein: CASRTGYSNQPQHF
CDR3 DNA: TGTGCCAGTAGAACAGGGTATAGCAATCAGCCCCAGCATTTT

V gene: TRBV6-4
D gene: TRBD1
clone size: -
J gene: TRBJ1-5
CDR3 protein: CASKRVVTGWGNQPQHF
CDR3 DNA: TGTGCCAGCAAGAGGGTCGTGACAGGGTGGGGCAATCAGCCCCAGCATTTT

V gene: TRBV5-6
D gene: TRBD1
clone size: few
J gene: TRBJ1-1
CDR3 protein: CASSPGQKNTEAFF
CDR3 DNA: TGTGCCAGCAGCCCGGGACAGAAGAACACTGAAGCTTTCTTT

V gene: TRBV5-1
D gene: TRBD1
clone size: -
J gene: TRBJ2-2
CDR3 protein: CASSLGVTGFWNTGELFF
CDR3 DNA: TGCGCCAGCAGCTTGGGTGTGACAGGGTTCTGGAACACCGGGGAGCTGTTTTTT

V gene: TRBV27
D gene: -
clone size: -
J gene: TRBJ1-2
CDR3 protein: CASSLSSGAGPDTF
CDR3 DNA: TGTGCCAGCAGTTTATCTTCTGGGGCAGGGCCGGACACCTTC

V gene: TRBV6-4
D gene: -
clone size: -
J gene: TRBJ2-3
CDR3 protein: CASSDGGGAADTQYF
CDR3 DNA: TGTGCCAGCAGTGACGGAGGGGGCGCCGCAGATACGCAGTATTTT

V gene: TRBV28
D gene: TRBD1
clone size: -
J gene: TRBJ2-4
CDR3 protein: CASKLEGARVGDQYF
CDR3 DNA: TGTGCCAGCAAGCTCGAGGGGGCAAGGGTGGGGGATCAGTACTTC

V gene: TRBV6-1
D gene: -
clone size: -
J gene: TRBJ2-2
CDR3 protein: CASRGRGKGELFF
CDR3 DNA: TGTGCCAGCAGAGGGCGGGGAAAGGGGGAGCTGTTTTTT

V gene: TRBV5-5
D gene: TRBD1
clone size: once
J gene: TRBJ2-1
CDR3 protein: CASSLIWGQGVNEQFF
CDR3 DNA: TGTGCCAGCAGCTTGATTTGGGGACAGGGCGTTAATGAGCAGTTCTTC

V gene: TRBV4-1
D gene: TRBD1
clone size: -
J gene: TRBJ1-1
CDR3 protein: CASSQKTGGTEAFF
CDR3 DNA: TGCGCCAGCAGCCAAAAGACAGGGGGCACTGAAGCTTTCTTT

V gene: TRBV4-3
D gene: -
clone size: few
J gene: TRBJ1-1
CDR3 protein: CASTLTSENTEAFF
CDR3 DNA: TGCGCCAGCACCCTAACGAGTGAGAACACTGAAGCTTTCTTT

V gene: TRBV6-1
D gene: TRBD2
clone size: -
J gene: TRBJ2-1
CDR3 protein: CASLRTSLGNEQFF
CDR3 DNA: TGTGCCAGCCTGAGGACTAGTCTCGGCAATGAGCAGTTCTTC